This T cell receptor (beta chain) was observed in a study of shared clonotypes between healthy human individuals. Study-level results: Apart from blood, nothing was sampled; tissue repertoires likely differ.

Naive CD8 populations comprised CD45RO-negative cells positively selected for CCR7, excluding terminally differentiated effector memory CD45RA+ cells. Among the donors, all were Caucasian adults who lived in Nashville, Tennessee. The V end was cut by 5 bases, the J end by 3 bases, with 15 bases between. CDR3 length: 14 amino acids. Germline values: CDR1 SGHNT, CDR2 YYREEE (reference sequence). Per sorted-subset replicate PCR, input was approximately 0.2 ug DNA, representing tens of thousands of T cell genomes. The repertoire was sequenced with immunoSEQ multiplex PCR; TCRdb's copy has only in-frame clones and lacks some. The sample lists millions of clones, less than 95% occurring once. In the case of this clone: The antigen is unknown.

V usage is TRBV5-4 and J usage is TRBJ2-7; possibly TRBD1 or TRBD2 for D (6 bases each). The origin of this receptor is a man aged 18 to 30 in good health. Sequencing was carried out using naive CD8+ T cells sorted from blood. CDR3 residues: CASSIQGGGYEQYF. The CDR3 nucleotides read TGTGCCAGCAGTATACAGGGAGGAGGCTACGAGCAGTACTTC.